This T cell receptor beta chain was sequenced during a study of siplizumab effects on memory and regulatory T cells. V was clipped by 0 bases and J by 1 base, with 9 bases between them. CDR1 is SGHRS and CDR2 is YFSETQ in the germline V gene. The CDR3 length is 15 residues. Clones were sequenced by immunoSEQ multiplex PCR, and TCRdb holds only the in-frame ones, with some missing. The data show 110,000 or so clones, roughly 91% seen once. The rearrangement uses TRBV5-1 and TRBJ2-3, with D perhaps matching TRBD2 (5 bases). The sequenced material came from CD4+ T cells sorted from blood. This TCR came from a human donor in good health. CDR3 nucleotide sequence: TGCGCCAGCAGCTTGGACGGGGTCGGCACAGATACGCAGTATTTT. Translating gives CASSLDGVGTDTQYF.